These 10 T cell receptor beta chains originate from one sample sequenced in a study of blood T cell repertoires in COVID-19. Profiling relied on immunoSEQ multiplex PCR, and the TCRdb table lists in-frame clones only, not all of them. In the table there are around 250,000 clones, around 90% of which are singletons. Sequenced material: peripheral blood. These receptors were collected from a woman in her 70s with active or convalescent COVID-19.

The CDR3 DNA is TGTGCCACCAGTGAATGGACAGGGGGGCCAGAGACCCAGTACTTC. Amino acids: CATSEWTGGPETQYF. The V gene is TRBV24-1, the J gene TRBJ2-5; 10 nucleotides agree with TRBD1. The V segment lost 4 bases and the J segment 4 bases; nucleotides outside the gene matches: 5. The CDR3 has 15 amino acids. Germline CDR1 KGHDR, CDR2 SFDVKD.

This clone appeared a single time. The V gene is TRBV6-4, the J gene TRBJ2-5; TRBD1 is a possible D gene (6 bases). The CDR3 has 13 residues. In germline, CDR1 is MRHNA, CDR2 SNTAGT. The V gene lost 4 bases and the J gene lost 7 bases, with 13 bases spanning the gap. The CDR3, as DNA: TGTGCCAGCAGTGTTGACCAAGGGGGGACCCAGTACTTC. Protein: CASSVDQGGTQYF.

This clone was observed a handful of times. The chain has TRBV5-6 and TRBJ1-6; possible D gene TRBD1, 6 bases. Germline lookup yields CDR1 SGHDT and CDR2 YYEEEE. The CDR3 runs 14 residues. V dropped 3 bases and J dropped 11 bases, with 15 bases sitting between them. CDR3 DNA: TGTGCCAGCAGCTATACAGGGCGTACGGCACCCCTCCACTTT. Residues: CASSYTGRTAPLHF.

The J gene is TRBJ1-1, the V gene TRBV5-1; D gene unclear. V was shortened by 5 bases and J by 7 bases, with 21 bases between the two germline ends. CDR1 is SGHRS and CDR2 is YFSETQ in the germline V gene. The CDR3 has 15 residues. The CDR3 is CASRSPGQVQSEAFF. The CDR3 nucleotides read TGCGCCAGCAGGTCGCCTGGCCAGGTTCAAAGTGAAGCTTTCTTT.

The chain combines TRBV7-2 with TRBJ2-7; 7 positions match TRBD2. CDR1 is SGHTA and CDR2 is FQGNSA in the germline V gene. The CDR3 spans 15 residues. J gave up 2 bases and V 4 bases, and 8 bases lay outside the gene matches. The CDR3: CASSSSGALPYEQYF. The CDR3 nucleotides are TGTGCCAGCAGCTCTAGCGGAGCCCTACCCTACGAGCAGTACTTC. Supplemented by reference TRBV7-2 and TRBJ2-7, the full variable domain reads GAGVSQSPSNKVTEKGKDVELRCDPISGHTALYWYRQSLGQGLEFLIYFQGNSAPDKSGLPSDRFSAERTGGSVSTLTIQRTQQEDSAVYLCASSSSGALPYEQYFGPGTRLTVT.

The chain recombines TRBV6-2 or TRBV6-3 with TRBJ1-5; D is uncertain. Trimming stripped 0 bases from V and 6 bases from J, with 12 bases between. The CDR3 extends over 15 amino acids. Germline CDR1 MNHEY, CDR2 SVGEGT. The CDR3 DNA is TGTGCCAGCAGTTACTCGATGTCCGAGGGTCAGCCCCAGCATTTT. Residues: CASSYSMSEGQPQHF.

V usage is TRBV20-1 and J usage is TRBJ1-2; no firm D call. Per the germline V gene, CDR1 is DFQATT and CDR2 is SNEGSKA (reference sequence). The CDR3 extends over 10 amino acids. Between the trimmed V and J ends, which lost 0 bases and 10 bases, there was a span of 6 bases. This CDR3 reads CSARDEDYTF. CDR3 bases: TGCAGTGCTAGAGATGAGGACTACACCTTC.

The rearrangement joins TRBV6-6 to TRBJ2-1; D is perhaps TRBD2 (5 bases). Germline CDR1 MNHNY, CDR2 SVGAGI (reference sequence). The CDR3 runs 14 residues. Deletions cut 2 bases from V and 9 bases from J, with 14 bases between. The CDR3 sequence: CASSYRHGRAEQFF. Written as DNA, the CDR3 is TGTGCCAGCAGTTACAGACACGGGCGGGCTGAGCAGTTCTTC.

The chain has TRBV18 and TRBJ1-2, with 7 bases that match TRBD1. The CDR3 runs to 15 residues. V trimming: 2 bases; J trimming: 2 bases; junction bases outside the gene matches: 5. CDR1 is KGHSH and CDR2 is LQKENI in the germline V gene. The CDR3 DNA is TGTGCCAGCTCACCAGAGGGACAGTACAACTATGGCTACACCTTC. It yields the protein CASSPEGQYNYGYTF. Drawing the rest from reference TRBV18 and TRBJ1-2, the complete variable domain is NAGVMQNPRHLVRRRGQEARLRCSPMKGHSHVYWYRQLPEEGLKFMVYLQKENIIDESGMPKERFSAEFPKEGPSILRIQQVVRGDSAAYFCASSPEGQYNYGYTFGSGTRLTVV.

A note on this clone: A much larger clone lies one base from this, so it may be a read error. The chain joins TRBV11-2 to TRBJ1-1; D call uncertain. V was clipped by 1 base and J by 1 base, with 4 bases between them. Germline V gene lookup returns CDR1 SGHAT and CDR2 FQNNGV. The CDR3 length is 13 residues. The CDR3 sequence is CASSLGQNTEAFF. In DNA form, the CDR3 reads TGTGCCAGCAGCTTAGGACAGAACACTGAAGCTTTCTTT. The variable domain in full, completed from reference TRBV11-2 and TRBJ1-1, reads EAGVAQSPRYKIIEKRQSVAFWCNPISGHATLYWYQQILGQGPKLLIQFQNNGVVDDSQLPKDRFSAERLKGVDSTLKIQPAKLEDSAVYLCASSLGQNTEAFFGQGTRLTVV.